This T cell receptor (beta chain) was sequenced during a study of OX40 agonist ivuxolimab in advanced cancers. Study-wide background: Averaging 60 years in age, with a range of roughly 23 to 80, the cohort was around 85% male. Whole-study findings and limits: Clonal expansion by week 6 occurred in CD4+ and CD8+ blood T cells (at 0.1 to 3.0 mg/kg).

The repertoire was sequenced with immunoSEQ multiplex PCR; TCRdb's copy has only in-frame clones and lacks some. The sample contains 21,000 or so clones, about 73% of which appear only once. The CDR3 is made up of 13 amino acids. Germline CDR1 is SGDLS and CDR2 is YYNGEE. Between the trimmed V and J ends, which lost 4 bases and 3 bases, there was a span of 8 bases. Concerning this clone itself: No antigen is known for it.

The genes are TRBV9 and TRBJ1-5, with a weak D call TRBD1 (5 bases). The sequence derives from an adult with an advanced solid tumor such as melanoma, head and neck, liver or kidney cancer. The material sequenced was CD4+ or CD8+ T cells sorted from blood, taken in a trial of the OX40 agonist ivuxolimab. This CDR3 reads CASSWDVNQPQHF. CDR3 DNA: TGTGCCAGCAGCTGGGACGTCAATCAGCCCCAGCATTTT.